This T cell receptor beta chain was found in a study of control samples from healthy donors and cancer patients. Germline-derived CDR1 and CDR2 are SGHTA and FQGNSA. With V trimmed by 5 bases and J by 2 bases, 8 bases remained unmatched. This CDR3 is built from 15 residues. Measured with immunoSEQ multiplex PCR; TCRdb has only the in-frame clones, and not every one. The sample shows 40,000 to 60,000 clones, approximately 86% of them seen only once. The specimen was PBMCs. The rearrangement joins TRBV7-2 to TRBJ1-2, with 7 bases lining up with TRBD1. This clonotype originated in a woman in her forties or fifties with lung cancer. The CDR3 coding sequence is TGTGCCAGCAGCAACTCAGGGGGGAAGAACTATGGCTACACCTTC. Residues: CASSNSGGKNYGYTF.